This TCR beta chain was retrieved from a study of blood T cell repertoires in COVID-19. About the research overall: The origin of the acute and convalescent COVID-19 samples was the United States, Italy and Spain. Nucleic acid was either cDNA or gDNA, and it came from T cells, B-cell-depleted T cells, or PBMCs.

With V trimmed by 8 bases and J by 4 bases, 6 bases remained unmatched. The germline CDR1 and CDR2 sequences are MNHEY and SMNVEV (reference sequence). The CDR3 is made up of 14 amino acids. The data were produced by immunoSEQ multiplex PCR, yet TCRdb's version contains in-frame clones alone and is incomplete. This sample has roughly 410,000 clones, with about 89% found just once. The chain uses TRBV27 and TRBJ1-5; 9 nucleotides match TRBD1. The sample consisted of peripheral blood. The sequence came from a man in his forties with acute or convalescent COVID-19. The CDR3 sequence: CASSNRGPNQPQHF. CDR3 DNA sequence: TGTGCCAGCTCTAACAGGGGGCCAAATCAGCCCCAGCATTTT.